These T cell receptor beta chains were read from a single sample in a study of shared clonotypes between healthy human individuals. Only in-frame clones appear in the TCRdb table, and some are missing; sequencing was by immunoSEQ multiplex PCR. The data hold about 2.5 million clones, with about nine tenths observed a single time. The specimen was naive CD4+ T cells from PBMCs. These receptors all come from a man between 18 and 29 years old in good health. Some clones in this sample may be carry-over from other donors' samples. Both conserved end residues are part of each CDR3. D genes are given only for firm matches. A clone size is listed for some rows: how often the clone was seen (once, few, many), or a class if it is expanded.

cdr3_length,v_call,j_call,clone_size,d_call,cdr3_nt,cdr3_aa
13,TRBV19,TRBJ2-3,NA,NA,TGTGCCATAGTAGGGGTTAGCACAGATACGCAGTATTTT,CAIVGVSTDTQYF
16,TRBV5-8,TRBJ2-2,NA,NA,TGTGCCAGCAGCTTGGTAGGGGTGGTTTACACCGGGGAGCTGTTTTTT,CASSLVGVVYTGELFF
17,TRBV28,TRBJ1-5,NA,TRBD1,TGTGCCAGCAGAGATTACAGGGGGACGACAAGCAATCAGCCCCAGCATTTT,CASRDYRGTTSNQPQHF
15,TRBV6-1,TRBJ2-2,NA,NA,TGTGCCAGCAGTGATCCAACAACGAACACCGGGGAGCTGTTTTTT,CASSDPTTNTGELFF
14,TRBV28,TRBJ2-7,NA,TRBD2,TGTGCCAGCAGGGGGGGACTAGCGGGAGACGAGCAGTACTTC,CASRGGLAGDEQYF
14,TRBV19,TRBJ1-4,NA,NA,TGTGCCAGTAGTATACCGCCGGCCCATGAAAAACTGTTTTTT,CASSIPPAHEKLFF
14,TRBV2,TRBJ1-1,NA,NA,TGTGCCAGCAGTGAGGAGGGGTCGGGCACTGAAGCTTTCTTT,CASSEEGSGTEAFF
13,TRBV28,TRBJ2-3,once,NA,TGTGCCAGCAGTTCCCGGACAGCAGATACGCAGTATTTT,CASSSRTADTQYF
17,TRBV13,TRBJ1-4,NA,NA,TGTGCCAGCAGCTCGCTCACAGGGAGCCCCTTGGGGGAAAAACTGTTTTTT,CASSSLTGSPLGEKLFF
12,TRBV7-9,TRBJ2-7,NA,NA,TGTGCCAGCAGCTCTGAAAAAGGCGAGCAGTACTTC,CASSSEKGEQYF
14,TRBV10-3,TRBJ2-1,NA,NA,TGTGCCATCAGCCTGTGGGTAGGTAAAAATGAGCAGTTCTTC,CAISLWVGKNEQFF
15,TRBV7-9,TRBJ1-3,NA,TRBD1,TGTGCCAGCAGCTGGACAGGGAGCTCTGGAAACACCATATATTTT,CASSWTGSSGNTIYF
14,TRBV6-5,TRBJ2-1,NA,TRBD1,TGTGCCAGCAGAAGGACAGGGGTGATTAATGAGCAGTTCTTC,CASRRTGVINEQFF
15,TRBV9,TRBJ2-7,NA,TRBD2,TGTGCCAGCAGCGTAGGGCGGGAGTTTATCTACGAGCAGTACTTC,CASSVGREFIYEQYF
11,TRBV5-1,TRBJ2-5,NA,NA,TGCGCCAGCAGCGACCTAGAGACCCAGTACTTC,CASSDLETQYF
13,TRBV28,TRBJ2-7,NA,NA,TGTGCCAGCAGATCCGGACAGTCCTACGAGCAGTACTTC,CASRSGQSYEQYF
13,TRBV5-6,TRBJ2-3,NA,NA,TGTGCCAGCAGCTTGAGGCAGGCAGATACGCAGTATTTT,CASSLRQADTQYF
15,TRBV5-1,TRBJ1-1,NA,NA,TGCGCCAGCAGCTTGGCGGCAGGGATCATACCTGAAGCTTTCTTT,CASSLAAGIIPEAFF
13,TRBV7-3,TRBJ2-5,NA,NA,TGTGCCAGCAGTTATACAGGGTCCGAGACCCAGTACTTC,CASSYTGSETQYF
14,TRBV9,TRBJ2-7,NA,NA,TGTGCCAGCAGCTACTCGGAGGGACCCTACGAGCAGTACTTC,CASSYSEGPYEQYF
13,TRBV30,TRBJ1-2,NA,TRBD1,TGTGCCTGGAGTGTACAGGGGCGATATGGCTACACCTTC,CAWSVQGRYGYTF
12,TRBV29-1,TRBJ2-2,NA,NA,TGCAGCGTTGTACCTGACACCGGGGAGCTGTTTTTT,CSVVPDTGELFF
16,TRBV5-3,TRBJ1-5,NA,TRBD1,TGTGCCAGAAGGAATGGGACAGGGGGACAGGACCAGCCCCAGCATTTT,CARRNGTGGQDQPQHF
17,TRBV30,TRBJ1-4,once,TRBD1,TGTGCCTGGAGTGCCACCGGACAGGGACGAACTAATGAAAAACTGTTTTTT,CAWSATGQGRTNEKLFF
16,TRBV15,TRBJ1-5,once,TRBD1,TGTGCCACCAGCAGTGCCGACAGGGGGGTCAATCAGCCCCAGCATTTT,CATSSADRGVNQPQHF
14,TRBV29-1,TRBJ1-2,NA,NA,TGCAGCGTTGACCCGCGACGGGCAAACTATGGCTACACCTTC,CSVDPRRANYGYTF
14,TRBV5-8,TRBJ2-6,NA,NA,TGTGCCACCAGGGGACCCTCTGGGGCCAACGTCCTGACTTTC,CATRGPSGANVLTF
16,TRBV5-4,TRBJ2-1,NA,TRBD2,TGTGCCAGCAGCTGGGGTCTAGCGGGAGATGGGAATGAGCAGTTCTTC,CASSWGLAGDGNEQFF
13,TRBV5-1,TRBJ2-7,NA,NA,TGCGCCAGCACAATGGGGGGTATGTACGAGCAGTACTTC,CASTMGGMYEQYF
14,TRBV29-1,TRBJ1-2,NA,NA,TGCAGCGTTGAAGATCTCGAAGGGAACTATGGCTACACCTTC,CSVEDLEGNYGYTF
15,TRBV28,TRBJ2-2,NA,TRBD1,TGTGCCAGCAGGATGGGGACAGCGAACACCGGGGAGCTGTTTTTT,CASRMGTANTGELFF
15,TRBV5-1,TRBJ2-1,NA,TRBD2,TGCGCCAGCAGCTTGGCTAGCGGAGAGAGGAATGAGCAGTTCTTC,CASSLASGERNEQFF
14,TRBV30,TRBJ1-1,few,NA,TGTGCCTGGAGCGGAACAGGGCTTGACCCTGAAGCTTTCTTT,CAWSGTGLDPEAFF
14,TRBV18,TRBJ2-7,NA,TRBD1,TGTGCCAGCTCAACCCGACAGGGGGGCGACGAGCAGTACTTC,CASSTRQGGDEQYF
16,TRBV28,TRBJ2-6,NA,NA,TGTGCCAGCAGTCTCCCTGGGTCGGCCGGGGCCAACGTCCTGACTTTC,CASSLPGSAGANVLTF
22,TRBV4-1,TRBJ2-1,once,TRBD2,TGCGCCAGCAGCAACCCGACCCAGCAACAGGAACCAGCGGGAGGTTCCTACAATGAGCAGTTCTTC,CASSNPTQQQEPAGGSYNEQFF
16,TRBV5-1,TRBJ2-3,NA,TRBD2,TGCGCCAGCAGCAATCTAGCGGGAGGGAATACAGATACGCAGTATTTT,CASSNLAGGNTDTQYF
15,TRBV7-7,TRBJ2-5,NA,TRBD1,TGTGCCAGCAGCACTCGGACAGGCAAACAAGAGACCCAGTACTTC,CASSTRTGKQETQYF
15,TRBV4-1,TRBJ1-4,NA,NA,TGCGCCAGCAGCAACCCGCCCCAGGGTAGGGGTTCACTGTTTTTT,CASSNPPQGRGSLFF
13,TRBV5-1,TRBJ1-2,NA,TRBD1,TGCGCCAGCAGCACCACAGGGGTCTATGGCTACACCTTC,CASSTTGVYGYTF
16,TRBV28,TRBJ2-1,NA,TRBD2,TGTGCCAGCACCCCGGCAGGGACTAGCGGGAAGTCTGAGCAGTTCTTC,CASTPAGTSGKSEQFF
13,TRBV29-1,TRBJ1-1,NA,NA,TGCAGCGTTGCGGGACTCCTGAACACTGAAGCTTTCTTT,CSVAGLLNTEAFF
14,TRBV4-3,TRBJ2-3,NA,NA,TGCGCCAGCAGCCAAGACGTGAGCACAGATACGCAGTATTTT,CASSQDVSTDTQYF
12,TRBV5-4,TRBJ2-5,NA,NA,TGTGCCAGCAGCTTTGACACGGCGGATCCGTACTTC,CASSFDTADPYF
15,TRBV6-5,TRBJ2-1,NA,NA,TGTGCCAGCAAGCTATTGTCAGGGTCCTACAATGAGCAGTTCTTC,CASKLLSGSYNEQFF
14,TRBV9,TRBJ1-3,NA,NA,TGTGCCAGCAGCGTGGGTGGGCCTGGAAACACCATATATTTT,CASSVGGPGNTIYF